Below are 32 T cell receptor beta chains sequenced from a single sample in a study of blood T cell repertoires in COVID-19. This table comes from immunoSEQ multiplex PCR, and its TCRdb copy is limited to in-frame clones, with some not included. The data show under 95,000 clones, about nine tenths seen once. The sequencing input was peripheral blood. These receptors were collected from a man between 50 and 59 years old with COVID-19, enrolled during active disease.

The chain joins TRBV7-2 to TRBJ2-7; tentative D call: TRBD2 (7 bases). The ends were cut back, 2 bases at V and 0 bases at J, with 8 bases in the middle. Germline lookup yields CDR1 SGHTA and CDR2 FQGNSA. The CDR3 spans 14 residues. DNA for the CDR3: TGTGCCAGCAGCTTAAGGGGGGGCTCCTACGAGCAGTACTTC. This translates into CASSLRGGSYEQYF.

The chain uses TRBV19 and TRBJ1-2; D is uncertain. The V gene lost 2 bases and the J gene lost 7 bases, with 14 bases spanning the gap. Germline values: CDR1 LNHDA, CDR2 SQIVND (reference sequence). The CDR3 extends over 14 amino acids. This CDR3 reads CASSIQVAEGGYTF. The CDR3 DNA follows: TGTGCCAGTAGTATACAGGTGGCAGAGGGTGGCTACACCTTC.

The rearrangement joins TRBV19 to TRBJ1-3; perhaps TRBD1 as D (5 bases). This CDR3 contains 14 residues. Germline-derived CDR1 and CDR2 are LNHDA and SQIVND (reference sequence). Trimming removed 4 bases from V and 0 bases from J, with 7 bases in between. In nucleotides, the CDR3 is TGTGCCAGTAGTACTCAGGGCTCTGGAAACACCATATATTTT. This encodes CASSTQGSGNTIYF.

The rearrangement links TRBV7-2 to TRBJ2-7; 9 positions match TRBD2. This CDR3 has 19 amino acids. CDR1 SGHTA and CDR2 FQGNSA come from the germline V gene. V shed 1 base, J shed 0 bases, and the junction held 13 bases outside the gene matches. In DNA form, the CDR3 reads TGTGCCAGCAGCTTAGTACCTAGCGGGAAAGGTCGGTACTCCTACGAGCAGTACGTC. This codes for CASSLVPSGKGRYSYEQYV.

The chain has TRBV28 and TRBJ1-2; TRBD1 matches at 8 bases. Germline values: CDR1 MDHEN, CDR2 SYDVKM. Germline trimming cut 4 bases from V and 4 bases from J; bases unmatched to any gene: 8. This CDR3 has 15 residues. In nucleotides, the CDR3 is TGTGCCAGCAGTTCCCGTCCCGGGACAGGCTATGGCTACACCTTC. Its translation: CASSSRPGTGYGYTF.

The V and J genes are TRBV11-2 and TRBJ1-2; the match to TRBD1 covers 7 bases. The CDR3 runs to 14 residues. Per the germline V gene, CDR1 is SGHAT and CDR2 is FQNNGV. The ends lost 5 bases at V and 7 bases at J; junction bases unmatched: 10. Here the CDR3 reads CASSPTTGAAGYTF. CDR3 DNA sequence: TGTGCCAGCAGCCCAACCACAGGGGCAGCTGGCTACACCTTC.

This chain uses TRBV7-9 with TRBJ2-1, with 10 bases matching TRBD2. Germline V lookup: CDR1 SEHNR, CDR2 FQNEAQ (reference sequence). The CDR3 spans 13 residues. J was trimmed by 14 bases and V by 6 bases; bases with no gene match: 10. For the CDR3, the DNA is TGTGCCAGCAGTCCGGGACTAGCGTCGTCGGAGTTCTTC. Its protein product is CASSPGLASSEFF.

The CDR3 sequence: CASRSYPGADTQYF. In DNA, the CDR3 is TGTGCCAGCAGGAGTTACCCAGGTGCAGATACGCAGTATTTT. The chain links TRBV5-8 to TRBJ2-3; D is unclear. V lost 5 bases and J lost 4, with 14 bases in between. Germline CDR1 SGHTS, CDR2 YDEGEE. The CDR3 is 14 amino acids.

V usage is TRBV7-9 and J usage is TRBJ2-7, with TRBD1 matching over 8 bases. V dropped 5 bases and J dropped 3; count of bases not matched to a gene: 6. CDR1 SEHNR and CDR2 FQNEAQ come from the germline V gene (reference sequence). The CDR3 is 14 residues long. The CDR3 bases are TGTGCCAGCAGCGTCACAGGGGGTCTCTACGAGCAGTACTTC. The encoded protein is CASSVTGGLYEQYF.

The rearrangement joins TRBV27 to TRBJ2-1, with D possibly matching TRBD1 (5 bases). The V and J ends lost 5 bases and 4 bases respectively, with 15 bases between them. The CDR3 runs to 15 residues. Germline assignment: CDR1 MNHEY and CDR2 SMNVEV (reference sequence). CDR3 residues: CASSPPGHMYNEQFF. For the CDR3, the DNA is TGTGCCAGCAGTCCCCCCGGACACATGTACAATGAGCAGTTCTTC.

The chain couples TRBV15 to TRBJ2-7; 8 nucleotides match TRBD2. J lost 4 bases, V lost 1 base, and 3 bases had no gene match. This CDR3 has 14 residues. Germline V lookup: CDR1 LNHNV, CDR2 YYDKDF (reference sequence). The CDR3 reads CATSRAAGGYEQYV. In nucleotides, the CDR3 is TGTGCCACCAGCAGAGCGGCGGGAGGTTACGAGCAGTACGTC.

J is TRBJ1-1 and V is TRBV6-5; D ambiguous. CDR3 length equals 11 residues. V was clipped by 10 bases and J by 4 bases, with 10 bases between them. Germline V lookup: CDR1 MNHEY, CDR2 SVGAGI. The CDR3 bases are TGTGCCACCTATCGAAGCACTGAAGCTTTCTTT. It yields the protein CATYRSTEAFF.

V and J are TRBV30 and TRBJ1-5; 10 nucleotides agree with TRBD1. The CDR3 has 15 amino acids. V lost 2 bases, J lost 9 bases, and 10 bases stayed unmatched. Germline V gene sequence: CDR1 GTSNPN, CDR2 SVGIG (reference sequence). The CDR3 reads CAWSSDRDRGRPQHF. Written as DNA, the CDR3 is TGTGCCTGGAGTTCCGACCGGGACAGGGGAAGGCCCCAGCATTTT. Together with reference TRBV30 and TRBJ1-5, the CDR3 gives the full variable domain: SQTIHQWPATLVQPVGSPLSLECTVEGTSNPNLYWYRQAAGRGLQLLFYSVGIGQISSEVPQNLSASRPQDRQFILSSKKLLLSDSGFYLCAWSSDRDRGRPQHFGDGTRLSIL.

The CDR3 spells CASSHNSLAGGPRETQYF. Here the CDR3 DNA reads TGTGCCAGCAGCCATAATTCCCTAGCGGGAGGGCCCAGGGAGACCCAGTACTTC. This chain connects TRBV3-1 (or the pseudogene TRBV3-2) to TRBJ2-5; TRBD2 matches 12 bases. V dropped 3 bases and J dropped 5; count of bases not matched to a gene: 13. CDR1 and CDR2 from the germline V gene are LGHDT and YNNKEL (reference sequence). The CDR3 has 18 residues.

The chain employs TRBV10-3 and TRBJ1-3, with 7 positions matching TRBD1. Looked up from germline, CDR1 is ENHRY and CDR2 is SYGVKD. The CDR3 extends over 15 amino acids. J gave up 0 bases and V 6 bases, and 5 bases lay outside the gene matches. The CDR3 is CAISPGTDSGNTIYF. CDR3 coding DNA: TGTGCCATCAGCCCAGGGACAGACTCTGGAAACACCATATATTTT.

This clone was picked up one time. This chain connects TRBV5-1 to TRBJ2-1; D not certain. CDR3 length equals 15 residues. Trimming stripped 3 bases from V and 0 bases from J, with 10 bases between. Germline V CDR1 and CDR2: SGHRS, YFSETQ. The CDR3 region is CASSWSESSYNEQFF. Written as DNA, the CDR3 is TGCGCCAGCAGCTGGAGCGAGAGCTCCTACAATGAGCAGTTCTTC.

The chain joins TRBV18 to TRBJ2-7; D might be TRBD1 (6 bases). V dropped 6 bases and J dropped 1 base, with 10 bases sitting between them. The CDR3 is made up of 13 amino acids. The germline V gene encodes CDR1 KGHSH and CDR2 LQKENI. The CDR3 here is CASSPGQSYEQYV. The DNA for the CDR3 is TGTGCCAGCTCGCCTGGACAGTCCTACGAGCAGTACGTC.

This clone was found once. The chain recombines TRBV24-1 with TRBJ2-1; 8 nucleotides align to TRBD1. The CDR3 length is 15 residues. Germline-derived CDR1 and CDR2 are KGHDR and SFDVKD. After removal of 4 bases from V and 6 bases from J, the junction contained 7 bases not matched to a gene. This CDR3 reads CATSDSDRVFNEQFF. DNA for the CDR3: TGTGCCACCAGTGACTCGGACAGGGTTTTCAATGAGCAGTTCTTC.

The chain joins TRBV4-1 to TRBJ2-1, with 7 bases aligning to TRBD2. CDR3 length: 15 residues. Trimming at V came to 4 bases and at J to 4 bases, leaving 7 bases not matched to a gene. Germline CDR1 MGHRA, CDR2 YSYEKL. The CDR3 DNA is TGCGCCAGCAGCCCGAGAGCGGGACCTTACAATGAGCAGTTCTTC. This codes for CASSPRAGPYNEQFF.

The V call is TRBV9, the J call TRBJ2-2; 9 bases are shared with TRBD1. The CDR3 has 14 amino acids. Germline assignment: CDR1 SGDLS and CDR2 YYNGEE. V lost 3 bases to trimming and J lost 6 bases; unmatched junction nucleotides: 3. The CDR3 DNA reads TGTGCCAGCAGCGCTACAGGGGGCGCCGGGGAGCTGTTTTTT. This codes for CASSATGGAGELFF.

The genes are TRBV2 and TRBJ2-2; the match to TRBD2 covers 10 bases. CDR1 is SNHLY, CDR2 FYNNEI, per germline. V lost 8 bases and J lost 5; bases outside the gene matches: 5. The CDR3 totals 14 residues. The CDR3 sequence: CASRLAGVTGELFF. As DNA, the CDR3 is TGTGCCAGCCGCCTAGCGGGAGTGACCGGGGAGCTGTTTTTT. Combining the CDR3 with reference TRBV2 and TRBJ2-2 gives the whole variable domain EPEVTQTPSHQVTQMGQEVILRCVPISNHLYFYWYRQILGQKVEFLVSFYNNEISEKSEIFDDQFSVERPDGSNFTLKIRSTKLEDSAMYFCASRLAGVTGELFFGEGSRLTVL.

The CDR3 region has the DNA TGCGCCAGCAGCCCCCTGACAGACCAAGAGACCCAGTACTTC. It specifies CASSPLTDQETQYF. The chain recombines TRBV5-1 with TRBJ2-5; the D gene is possibly TRBD1 (5 bases). The CDR3 length is 14 residues. Germline-derived CDR1 and CDR2 are SGHRS and YFSETQ. V was shortened by 4 bases and J by 0 bases, with 10 bases between the two germline ends.

The rearrangement uses TRBV28 and TRBJ1-5; 10 positions agree with TRBD1. J was trimmed by 2 bases and V by 5 bases; bases with no gene match: 3. This CDR3 spans 15 amino acids. In germline, CDR1 is MDHEN, CDR2 SYDVKM. The CDR3 sequence: CASSRTGGGNQPQHF. CDR3 nucleotide sequence: TGTGCCAGCAGTCGGACAGGGGGAGGCAATCAGCCCCAGCATTTT.

This chain joins TRBV15 and TRBJ2-3; 8 bases align to TRBD2. The CDR3 consists of 17 residues. Germline loops: CDR1 LNHNV, CDR2 YYDKDF (reference sequence). After removal of 3 bases from V and 2 bases from J, the junction contained 10 bases not matched to a gene. This chain's CDR3 is CATSSTRAGVPTDTQYF. CDR3 in DNA: TGTGCCACCAGCAGCACGCGAGCGGGAGTGCCCACAGATACGCAGTATTTT.

This chain uses TRBV30 with TRBJ1-2, with 7 bases lining up with TRBD1. Looked up from germline, CDR1 is GTSNPN and CDR2 is SVGIG (reference sequence). The CDR3 length is 14 residues. V shed 3 bases, J shed 4 bases, and the junction held 8 bases outside the gene matches. CDR3 nucleotides: TGTGCCTGGAGGGGGACGCCAGGGGGCTATGGCTACACCTTC. Translating gives CAWRGTPGGYGYTF.

This chain connects TRBV6-5 to TRBJ1-3; perhaps TRBD1 as D (6 bases). Trimming removed 7 bases at V and 4 bases at J, with 17 bases between. The CDR3 loop spans 15 amino acids. Germline-derived CDR1 and CDR2 are MNHEY and SVGAGI. In DNA form, the CDR3 reads TGTGCCAGCACCCTGGGACAAAATCCAGGAAACACCATATATTTT. This translates into CASTLGQNPGNTIYF.

The chain employs TRBV28 and TRBJ1-5, with D possibly being TRBD1 (6 bases). The CDR3 has 14 amino acids. Germline assignment: CDR1 MDHEN and CDR2 SYDVKM. Trimming took 1 base from V and 7 from J, leaving 11 bases between them. The DNA for the CDR3 is TGTGCCAGCAGTTTATCTTATAGGGGGCAGCCCCAGCATTTT. It encodes CASSLSYRGQPQHF.

CDR3 residues: CASTTSGITGEQYV. The CDR3 coding sequence is TGTGCCAGCACGACTAGCGGGATTACCGGCGAGCAGTACGTC. The gene calls are TRBV5-8 and TRBJ2-7; 11 nucleotides match TRBD2. The V and J ends lost 6 bases and 6 bases, in that order; junction bases with no gene match: 8. The V gene's germline CDR1 is SGHTS and CDR2 YDEGEE. The CDR3 length is 14 residues.

The chain recombines TRBV5-4 with TRBJ2-1; 10 nucleotides align to TRBD2. The CDR3 length is 14 residues. Unmatched junction bases numbered 4, after V lost 1 base and J lost 9 bases. Germline V gene lookup returns CDR1 SGHNT and CDR2 YYREEE (reference sequence). This CDR3 reads CASSLLAGVGEQFF. The CDR3 DNA sequence: TGTGCCAGCAGCTTGCTAGCGGGAGTTGGTGAGCAGTTCTTC.

The chain links TRBV29-1 to TRBJ2-3; 12 bases line up with TRBD2. V dropped 7 bases and J dropped 5; count of bases not matched to a gene: 7. The CDR3 consists of 14 residues. The germline V gene encodes CDR1 SQVTM and CDR2 ANQGSEA. CDR3 in amino acids: CSACPGLAGDTQYF. Written as DNA, the CDR3 is TGCAGCGCCTGCCCGGGACTAGCGGGAGATACGCAGTATTTT.

As DNA, the CDR3 is TGTGCCAGCAGCCTAGGGGAGGGTAGCAATCAGCCCCAGCATTTT. This sequence encodes CASSLGEGSNQPQHF. The V and J genes are TRBV7-2 and TRBJ1-5, with a weak D call TRBD1 (5 bases). The CDR3 loop spans 15 amino acids. Germline V gene sequence: CDR1 SGHTA, CDR2 FQGNSA. V shed 5 bases and J shed 0 bases, with 11 bases lying between them.

This chain connects TRBV7-9 to TRBJ2-7, with TRBD1 identical over 8 bases. Germline CDR1 reads SEHNR; CDR2 reads FQNEAQ (reference sequence). This CDR3 has 16 amino acids. V dropped 4 bases and J dropped 2; count of bases not matched to a gene: 10. This CDR3 reads CASSWERDRPPYEQYF. The CDR3 DNA reads as TGTGCCAGCAGCTGGGAACGGGACAGGCCGCCCTACGAGCAGTACTTC.